The T cell receptor (beta chain) under discussion was sequenced for a study of a mutant IDH1 vaccine in newly diagnosed glioma. About the research overall: Receipt of radiotherapy, temozolomide, or both preceded the study, and most received both.

Study-wide points: It seemed that pseudoprogression was not linked to changes in the top peripheral T cell clonotypes. Vaccine-induced immune responses were detected in approximately 92% of patients.

A remark on this clone: What it recognizes is unknown.

Sequencing used immunoSEQ multiplex PCR; TCRdb keeps in-frame clones, though not all of them. The sample records tens of thousands of clones, 83% being singletons. Time point described: baseline, week 1 (first vaccination visit). Documented treatment: pre-vaccination baseline after standard-of-care therapy. Donor diagnoses consisted of new WHO grade 3 or 4 IDH1-mutant, ATRX-lost astrocytomas. Trimming removed 5 bases from V and 0 bases from J; junction bases left unmatched: 15. There are 18 residues in the CDR3. Germline CDR1 reads LNHNV; CDR2 reads YYDKDF (reference sequence). This specimen consisted of PBMCs, obtained from a glioma patient treated with radiotherapy, temozolomide or both. The receptor was derived from a woman aged 50 to 60 with glioma. The rearrangement joins TRBV15 to TRBJ2-7, with TRBD1 matching 8 bases. DNA of the CDR3: TGTGCCACCAGCCATCCCCCGGGACAGGAGGCAAGCTCCTACGAGCAGTACTTC. It is translated as CATSHPPGQEASSYEQYF. Full variable domain (rest looked up from reference TRBV15 and TRBJ2-7): DAMVIQNPRYQVTQFGKPVTLSCSQTLNHNVMYWYQQKSSQAPKLLFHYYDKDFNNEADTPDNFQSRRPNTSFCFLDIRSPGLGDTAMYLCATSHPPGQEASSYEQYFGPGTRLTVT.